This T cell receptor (beta chain) is from a study of blood T cell repertoires in COVID-19. Study details: Whether acute or convalescent, the COVID-19 samples came from the United States, Italy and Spain.

Germline V gene sequence: CDR1 MNHEY, CDR2 SVGEGT. V was cut by 2 bases and J by 4 bases, with 11 bases left in between. The CDR3 has 14 residues. This clone has ten or more counts. In the original analysis: By means of reference gene primer amplification, nucleated cell counts were estimated. Libraries were prepared by immunoSEQ multiplex PCR; TCRdb keeps only in-frame clonotypes and omits some of them. V and J calls and clone size are those listed in that table; D and trimming were worked out from the DNA. The profile shows approximately 160,000 clones, around 80% of them singletons. The receptor was isolated from a woman aged 50 to 60 in a cohort sampled during active or convalescent COVID-19. The gene calls are TRBV6-2 or TRBV6-3 and TRBJ1-2, with D maybe TRBD1 (6 bases). Sequencing was done on a sample of peripheral blood. CDR3 region: CASSYLRTVYGYTF. The CDR3 DNA sequence: TGTGCCAGCAGTTACCTCCGGACAGTCTATGGCTACACCTTC.